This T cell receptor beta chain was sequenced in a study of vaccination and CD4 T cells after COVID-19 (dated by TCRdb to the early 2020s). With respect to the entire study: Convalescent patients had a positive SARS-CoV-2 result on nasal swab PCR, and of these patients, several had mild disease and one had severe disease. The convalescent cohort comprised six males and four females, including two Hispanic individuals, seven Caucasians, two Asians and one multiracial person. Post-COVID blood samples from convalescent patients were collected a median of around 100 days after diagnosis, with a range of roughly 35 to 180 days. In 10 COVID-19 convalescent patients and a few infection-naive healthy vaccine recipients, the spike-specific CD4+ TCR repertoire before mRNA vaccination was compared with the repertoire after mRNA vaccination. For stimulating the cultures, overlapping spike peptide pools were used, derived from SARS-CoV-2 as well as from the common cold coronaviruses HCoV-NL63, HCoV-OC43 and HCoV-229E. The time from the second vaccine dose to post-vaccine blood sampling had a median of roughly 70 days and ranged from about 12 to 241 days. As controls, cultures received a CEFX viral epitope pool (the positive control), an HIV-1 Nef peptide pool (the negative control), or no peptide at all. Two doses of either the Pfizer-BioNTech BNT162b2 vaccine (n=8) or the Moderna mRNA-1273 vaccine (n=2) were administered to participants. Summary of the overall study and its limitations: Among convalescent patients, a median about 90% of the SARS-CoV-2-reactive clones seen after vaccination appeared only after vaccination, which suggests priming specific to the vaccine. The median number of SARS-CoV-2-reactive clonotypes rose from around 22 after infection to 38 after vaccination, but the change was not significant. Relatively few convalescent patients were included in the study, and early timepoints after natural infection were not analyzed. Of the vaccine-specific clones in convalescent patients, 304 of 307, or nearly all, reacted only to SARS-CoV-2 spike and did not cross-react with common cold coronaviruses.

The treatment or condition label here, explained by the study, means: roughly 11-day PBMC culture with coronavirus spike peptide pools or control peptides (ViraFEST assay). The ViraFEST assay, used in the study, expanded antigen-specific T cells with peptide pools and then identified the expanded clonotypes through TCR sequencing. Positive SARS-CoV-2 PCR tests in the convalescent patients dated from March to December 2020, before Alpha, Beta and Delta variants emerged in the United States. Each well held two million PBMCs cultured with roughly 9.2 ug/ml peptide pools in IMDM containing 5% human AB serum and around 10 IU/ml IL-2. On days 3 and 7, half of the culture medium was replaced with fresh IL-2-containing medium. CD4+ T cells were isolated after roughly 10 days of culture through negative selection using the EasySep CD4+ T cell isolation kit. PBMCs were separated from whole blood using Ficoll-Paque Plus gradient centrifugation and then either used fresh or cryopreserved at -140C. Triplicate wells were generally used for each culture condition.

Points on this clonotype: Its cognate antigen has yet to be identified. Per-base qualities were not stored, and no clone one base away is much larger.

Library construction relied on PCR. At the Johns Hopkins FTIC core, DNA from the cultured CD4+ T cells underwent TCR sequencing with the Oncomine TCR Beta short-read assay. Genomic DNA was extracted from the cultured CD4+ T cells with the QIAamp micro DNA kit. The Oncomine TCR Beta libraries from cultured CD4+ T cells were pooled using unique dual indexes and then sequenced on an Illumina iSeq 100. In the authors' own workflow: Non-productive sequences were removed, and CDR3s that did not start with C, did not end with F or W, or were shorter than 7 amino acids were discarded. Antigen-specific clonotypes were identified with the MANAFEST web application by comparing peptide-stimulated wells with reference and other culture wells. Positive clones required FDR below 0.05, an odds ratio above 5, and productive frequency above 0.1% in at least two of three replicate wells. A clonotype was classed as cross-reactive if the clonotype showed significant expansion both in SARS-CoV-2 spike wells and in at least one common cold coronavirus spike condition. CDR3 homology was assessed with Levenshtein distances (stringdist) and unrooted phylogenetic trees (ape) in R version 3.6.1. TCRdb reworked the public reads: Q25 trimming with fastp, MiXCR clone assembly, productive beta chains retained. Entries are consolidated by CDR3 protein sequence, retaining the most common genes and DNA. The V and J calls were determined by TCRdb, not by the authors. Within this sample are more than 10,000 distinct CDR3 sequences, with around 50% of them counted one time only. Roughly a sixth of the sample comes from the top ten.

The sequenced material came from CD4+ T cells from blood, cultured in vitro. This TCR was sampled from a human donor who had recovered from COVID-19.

The base sequence is TGCAGTGCTAGTTTCAGGGGGTTGAGTGGACTTCCCGGGAGTAGCTCCTACAATGAGCAGTTCTTC. Its product reads: CSASFRGLSGLPGSSSYNEQFF. Recombination connected TRBV20-1 to TRBJ2-1; the D gene is perhaps TRBD1, from 7 matching bases. The germline V gene (reference sequence) provides CDR1 DFQATT and CDR2 SNEGSKA. V and J are truncated by 3 bases and 0 bases respectively, leaving an intervening sequence of 33 bases. The CDR3, cysteine through phenylalanine, is 22 amino acids long. Only the CDR3 DNA stays, 66 bases, in frame from base 1.